This entry lists 9 T cell receptor beta chains sequenced from one sample in a study of T cell changes during pregnancy in multiple sclerosis. The data were produced by immunoSEQ multiplex PCR, yet TCRdb's version contains in-frame clones alone and is incomplete. The data show under 55,000 clones, just over 90% seen once. The starting material was CD4+ T cells from peripheral blood mononuclear cells, obtained before pregnancy. The receptors stem from a female donor with multiple sclerosis, enrolled in a pregnancy study.

This rearrangement joins TRBV4-3 to TRBJ2-3, with a tentative D call TRBD1 (6 bases). This CDR3 is 16 amino acids long. Trimming took 1 base from V and 0 from J, leaving 11 bases between them. Germline V gives CDR1 LGHNA, CDR2 YSLEER. CDR3 sequence reads: CASSQVGTYSTDTQYF. CDR3 nucleotide sequence: TGCGCCAGCAGCCAAGTGGGGACATACAGCACAGATACGCAGTATTTT.

The rearrangement uses TRBV5-1 and TRBJ1-2, with D possibly matching TRBD1 (5 bases). Between the trimmed V and J ends, which lost 0 bases and 8 bases, there was a span of 14 bases. Germline values: CDR1 SGHRS, CDR2 YFSETQ. The CDR3 has 14 amino acids. CDR3 coding DNA: TGCGCCAGCAGCTTGGACTCGGGGGGAGGAGGCTACACCTTC. Translating it yields CASSLDSGGGGYTF.

This chain connects TRBV23-1 to TRBJ2-1; 8 bases align to TRBD2. TRBV23-1 is an ORF for which the function is uncertain. The V segment lost 7 bases and the J segment 8 bases; nucleotides outside the gene matches: 7. This CDR3 has 13 amino acids. The CDR3 spells CASTKPTSDEQFF. DNA for the CDR3: TGCGCCAGCACGAAACCGACTAGCGATGAGCAGTTCTTC.

The chain carries TRBV5-6 and TRBJ2-2; 9 positions agree with TRBD1. V gave up 2 bases and J gave up 6 bases; unmatched junction bases: 14. Germline CDR1 reads SGHDT; CDR2 reads YYEEEE. The CDR3 totals 18 residues. Written as DNA, the CDR3 is TGTGCCAGCAGCTTTTACGGTCTGCCGACAGGGGGAGCCGGGGAGCTGTTTTTT. It specifies CASSFYGLPTGGAGELFF.

J is TRBJ2-7 and V is TRBV6-1, with D perhaps matching TRBD1 (5 bases). Trimming shortened V by 7 bases and J by 4 bases, and 17 bases separated the two germline ends. This CDR3 has 14 amino acids. Germline CDR1 MNHNS, CDR2 SASEGT. The CDR3 is CASTEGRATYEQYF. The CDR3 DNA reads TGTGCCAGCACCGAAGGCAGGGCGACTTACGAGCAGTACTTC.

This clone has just one count. The chain couples TRBV20-1 to TRBJ2-1; no firm D call. V was cut by 1 base and J by 8 bases, with 6 bases left in between. From germline, CDR1 is DFQATT and CDR2 SNEGSKA (reference sequence). The CDR3 extends over 11 amino acids. CDR3 nucleotide sequence: TGCAGTGCTAGAGTGGTAGATGAGCAGTTCTTC. Its protein product is CSARVVDEQFF.

This clone was recorded only once. The chain's CDR3 is CASSVGTGGSGNTIYF. CDR3 sequence (DNA): TGTGCCAGCAGCGTAGGTACAGGGGGCTCTGGAAACACCATATATTTT. V and J are TRBV9 and TRBJ1-3; 8 bases fit TRBD1. This CDR3 comprises 16 residues. Germline assignment: CDR1 SGDLS and CDR2 YYNGEE. V lost 0 bases to trimming and J lost 0 bases; unmatched junction nucleotides: 2.

This sequence joins TRBV2 and TRBJ2-2, with D uncertain. Germline CDR1 SNHLY, CDR2 FYNNEI. Trimming shortened V by 6 bases and J by 5 bases, and 4 bases separated the two germline ends. This CDR3 has 11 residues. The CDR3 nucleotides read TGTGCCAGCAGCGTAACCGGGGAGCTGTTTTTT. Protein sequence: CASSVTGELFF.

The chain combines TRBV6-6 with TRBJ1-3; 12 bases align to TRBD1. J was trimmed by 1 base and V by 7 bases; bases with no gene match: 5. Germline values: CDR1 MNHNY, CDR2 SVGAGI (reference sequence). This CDR3 spans 16 amino acids. The chain's CDR3 is CASNPGQGASGNTIYF. The CDR3 nucleotides are TGTGCCAGCAACCCGGGACAGGGGGCTTCTGGAAACACCATATATTTT.